This TCR beta chain was sequenced in a study of blood T cell repertoires in COVID-19. Study in general: Whether acute or convalescent, the COVID-19 samples came from the United States, Italy and Spain. From T cells, B-cell-depleted T cells, or PBMCs came the material, which was cDNA or gDNA.

Authors' analysis steps: Counts of nucleated cells, estimated from reference gene primer amplification, were obtained. TCRdb keeps only in-frame clones here, not all; method: immunoSEQ multiplex PCR. V and J calls and clone size are copied from that table; D and trimming were computed from the DNA. The data show approximately 150,000 clones, approximately 80% seen once. CDR1 SGHRS and CDR2 YFSETQ come from the germline V gene. V gave up 3 bases and J gave up 1 base; unmatched junction bases: 11. CDR3 length: 17 amino acids. The TCR comes from a woman between 55 and 75 years old with acute or convalescent COVID-19. The sample consisted of peripheral blood. The chain uses TRBV5-1 and TRBJ2-3; the match to TRBD2 covers 7 bases. Here the CDR3 reads CASSSLVGTSGTDTQYF. The CDR3 DNA follows: TGCGCCAGCAGCTCACTGGTGGGAACTAGCGGCACAGATACGCAGTATTTT.